This T cell receptor (beta chain) was sequenced during a study of control samples from healthy donors and cancer patients (dated by TCRdb to 2020 to 2021). The CDR3 measures 13 amino acids from cysteine to phenylalanine. Only the CDR3 DNA stays, 39 bases, in frame from base 1. The trim is 2 bases for V and 4 bases for J, with a gap of 8 bases between the germline ends. In the germline V gene, CDR1 corresponds to MNHNS and CDR2 to SASEGT. Library preparation was by the immunoSEQ multiplex PCR assay. TCRdb took over this immuneACCESS table, retaining in-frame rearrangements with V and J assigned. Such tables are incomplete; in checked studies, under half of the missing clones stem from an unresolved V gene, and the remainder is unexplained. A total of tens of thousands of clones appear in this sample, 65% to 85% of them only once. Around 35% of the sample is held by the ten biggest clonotypes. Of note for this clone: No antigen is known for it. No much larger clone is present one base from it, and per-base qualities are unavailable.

The TCR originated in a man between 65 and 85 years old with lung cancer. The chain employs TRBV6-1 and TRBJ1-2, with a weak D call of TRBD1 (5 bases match). Sequenced sample: PBMCs. Here is the DNA: TGTGCCAGCAGTGAACAGGGTGGCTATGGCTACACCTTC. It translates as CASSEQGGYGYTF.